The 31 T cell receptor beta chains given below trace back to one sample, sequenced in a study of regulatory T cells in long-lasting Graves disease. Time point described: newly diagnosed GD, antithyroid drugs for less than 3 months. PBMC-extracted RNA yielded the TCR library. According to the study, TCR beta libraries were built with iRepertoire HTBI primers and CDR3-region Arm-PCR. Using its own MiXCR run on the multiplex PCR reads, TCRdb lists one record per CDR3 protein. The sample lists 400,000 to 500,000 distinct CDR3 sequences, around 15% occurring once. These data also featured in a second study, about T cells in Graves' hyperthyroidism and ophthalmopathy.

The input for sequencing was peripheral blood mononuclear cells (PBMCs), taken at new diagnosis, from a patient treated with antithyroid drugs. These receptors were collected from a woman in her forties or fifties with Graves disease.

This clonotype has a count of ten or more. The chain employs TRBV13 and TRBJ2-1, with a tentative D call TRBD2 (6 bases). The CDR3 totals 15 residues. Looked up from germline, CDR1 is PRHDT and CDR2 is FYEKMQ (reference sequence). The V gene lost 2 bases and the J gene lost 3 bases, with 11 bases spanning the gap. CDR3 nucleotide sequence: TGTGCCAGCAGCTTACACGGGAGTGGCTACAATGAGCAGTTCTTC. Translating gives CASSLHGSGYNEQFF. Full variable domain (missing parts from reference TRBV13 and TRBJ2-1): AAGVIQSPRHLIKEKRETATLKCYPIPRHDTVYWYQQGPGQDPQFLISFYEKMQSDKGSIPDRFSAQQFSDYHSELNMSSLELGDSALYFCASSLHGSGYNEQFFGPGTRLTVL.

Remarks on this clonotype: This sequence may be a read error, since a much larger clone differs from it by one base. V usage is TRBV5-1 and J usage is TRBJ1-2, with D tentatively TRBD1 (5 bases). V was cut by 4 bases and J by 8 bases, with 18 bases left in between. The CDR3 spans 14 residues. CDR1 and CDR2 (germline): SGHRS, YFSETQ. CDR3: CASSLTWDGRGYTF. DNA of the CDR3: TGCGCCAGCAGCCTGACCTGGGACGGCCGGGGCTACACCTTC.

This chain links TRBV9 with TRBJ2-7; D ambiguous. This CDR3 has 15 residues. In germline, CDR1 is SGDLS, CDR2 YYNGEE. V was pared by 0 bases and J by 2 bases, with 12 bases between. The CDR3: CASSVDPQDAYEQYF. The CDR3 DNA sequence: TGTGCCAGCAGCGTAGATCCCCAGGACGCCTACGAGCAGTACTTC.

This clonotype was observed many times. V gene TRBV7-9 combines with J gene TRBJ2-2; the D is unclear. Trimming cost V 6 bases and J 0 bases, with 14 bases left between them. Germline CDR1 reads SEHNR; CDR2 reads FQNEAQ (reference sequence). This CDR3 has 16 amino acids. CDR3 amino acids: CASSLTRMSNTGELFF. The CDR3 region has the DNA TGTGCCAGCAGTCTAACCCGAATGTCGAACACCGGGGAGCTGTTTTTT.

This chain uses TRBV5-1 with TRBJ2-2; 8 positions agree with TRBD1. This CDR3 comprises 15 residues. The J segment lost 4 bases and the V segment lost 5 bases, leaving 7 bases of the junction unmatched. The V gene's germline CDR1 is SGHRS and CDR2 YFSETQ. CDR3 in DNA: TGCGCCAGCAGACTACGGACAGGGTTCACCGGGGAGCTGTTTTTT. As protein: CASRLRTGFTGELFF.

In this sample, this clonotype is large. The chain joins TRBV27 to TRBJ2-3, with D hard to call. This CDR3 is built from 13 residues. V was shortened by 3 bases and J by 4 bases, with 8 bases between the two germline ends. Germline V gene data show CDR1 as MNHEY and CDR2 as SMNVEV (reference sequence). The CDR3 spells CASSLSRPDTQYF. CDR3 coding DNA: TGTGCCAGCAGTTTGAGTCGCCCAGATACGCAGTATTTT.

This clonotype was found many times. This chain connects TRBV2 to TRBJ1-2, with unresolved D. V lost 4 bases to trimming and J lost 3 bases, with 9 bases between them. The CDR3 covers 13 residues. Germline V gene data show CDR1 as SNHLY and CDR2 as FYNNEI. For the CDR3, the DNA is TGTGCCAGCAGTGTCGGCCAGTACTATGGCTACACCTTC. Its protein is CASSVGQYYGYTF.

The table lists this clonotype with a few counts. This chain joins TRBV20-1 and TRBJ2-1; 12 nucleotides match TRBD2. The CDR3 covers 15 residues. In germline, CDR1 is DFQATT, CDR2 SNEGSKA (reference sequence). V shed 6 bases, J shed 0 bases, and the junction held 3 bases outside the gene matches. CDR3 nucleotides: TGCAGTGCCCGGACTAGCGGGAACTCCTACAATGAGCAGTTCTTC. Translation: CSARTSGNSYNEQFF.

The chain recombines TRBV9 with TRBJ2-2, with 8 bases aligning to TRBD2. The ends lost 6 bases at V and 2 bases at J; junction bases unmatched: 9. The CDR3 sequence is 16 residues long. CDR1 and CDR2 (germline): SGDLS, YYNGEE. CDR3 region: CASTGGGAFNTGELFF. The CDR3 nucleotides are TGTGCCAGCACCGGGGGGGGGGCATTTAACACCGGGGAGCTGTTTTTT.

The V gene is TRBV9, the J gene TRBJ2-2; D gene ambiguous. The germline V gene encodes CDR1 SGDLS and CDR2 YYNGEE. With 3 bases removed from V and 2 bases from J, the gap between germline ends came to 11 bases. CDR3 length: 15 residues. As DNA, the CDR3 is TGTGCCAGCAGCGCCTATGGTTCTAACACCGGGGAGCTGTTTTTT. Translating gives CASSAYGSNTGELFF. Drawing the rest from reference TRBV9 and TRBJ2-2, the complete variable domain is DSGVTQTPKHLITATGQRVTLRCSPRSGDLSVYWYQQSLDQGLQFLIQYYNGEERAKGNILERFSAQQFPDLHSELNLSSLELGDSALYFCASSAYGSNTGELFFGEGSRLTVL.

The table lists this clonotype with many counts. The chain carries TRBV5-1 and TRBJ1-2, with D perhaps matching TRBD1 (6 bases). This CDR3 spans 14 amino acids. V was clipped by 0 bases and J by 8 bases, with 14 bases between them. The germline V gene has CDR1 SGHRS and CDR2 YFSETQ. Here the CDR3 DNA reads TGCGCCAGCAGCTTGGCCACAGGGTTACAGGGCTACACCTTC. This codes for CASSLATGLQGYTF.

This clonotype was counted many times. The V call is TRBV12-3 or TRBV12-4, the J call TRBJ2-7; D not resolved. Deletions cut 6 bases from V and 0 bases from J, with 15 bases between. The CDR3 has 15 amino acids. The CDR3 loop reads CASSKRIDSSYEQYF. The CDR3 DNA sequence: TGTGCCAGCAGCAAGAGGATAGACTCCTCCTACGAGCAGTACTTC.

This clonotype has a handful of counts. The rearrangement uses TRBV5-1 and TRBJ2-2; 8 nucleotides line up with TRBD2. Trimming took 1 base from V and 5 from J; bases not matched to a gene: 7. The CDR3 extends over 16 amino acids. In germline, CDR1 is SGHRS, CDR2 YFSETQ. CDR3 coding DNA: TGCGCCAGCAGCTTGAGAAGCGGGAGCGAGACCGGGGAGCTGTTTTTT. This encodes CASSLRSGSETGELFF.

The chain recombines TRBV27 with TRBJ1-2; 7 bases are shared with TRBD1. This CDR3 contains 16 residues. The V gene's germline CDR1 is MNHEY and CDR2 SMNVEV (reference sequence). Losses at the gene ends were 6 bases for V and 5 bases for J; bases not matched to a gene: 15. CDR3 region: CASSLILTGEEYGYTF. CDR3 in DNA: TGTGCCAGCAGCCTCATACTAACAGGGGAGGAATATGGCTACACCTTC.

Written as DNA, the CDR3 is TGTGCCAGCAGCCGAGAAGCCGGGACAATGGCCAAAAACATTCAGTACTTC. It encodes CASSREAGTMAKNIQYF. The chain is built from TRBV11-1 and TRBJ2-4, with D tentatively TRBD1 (6 bases). V lost 5 bases to trimming and J lost 1 base, with 18 bases between them. CDR1 and CDR2 (germline): SGHAT, FQDESV (reference sequence). The CDR3 contains 17 residues.

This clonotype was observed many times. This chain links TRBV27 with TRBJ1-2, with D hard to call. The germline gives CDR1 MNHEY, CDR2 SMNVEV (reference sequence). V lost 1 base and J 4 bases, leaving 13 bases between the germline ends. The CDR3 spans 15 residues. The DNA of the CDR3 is TGTGCCAGCAGTTTATTCGCGGGGAATCCCTATGGCTACACCTTC. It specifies CASSLFAGNPYGYTF.

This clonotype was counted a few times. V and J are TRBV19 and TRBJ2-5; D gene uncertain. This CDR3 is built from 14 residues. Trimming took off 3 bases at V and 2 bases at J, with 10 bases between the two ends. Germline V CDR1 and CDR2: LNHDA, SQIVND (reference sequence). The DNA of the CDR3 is TGTGCCAGTAGTATCGCCACCTCTCAAGAGACCCAGTACTTC. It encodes CASSIATSQETQYF.

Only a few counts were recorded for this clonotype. The CDR3 nucleotides read TGCAGTGCTCCCCGGGCAGGCTCCTACGAGCAGTACTTC. Translation gives CSAPRAGSYEQYF. The rearrangement uses TRBV20-1 and TRBJ2-7, with D uncertain. Deletions cut 5 bases from V and 0 bases from J, with 11 bases between. Germline values: CDR1 DFQATT, CDR2 SNEGSKA (reference sequence). This CDR3 is 13 amino acids long.

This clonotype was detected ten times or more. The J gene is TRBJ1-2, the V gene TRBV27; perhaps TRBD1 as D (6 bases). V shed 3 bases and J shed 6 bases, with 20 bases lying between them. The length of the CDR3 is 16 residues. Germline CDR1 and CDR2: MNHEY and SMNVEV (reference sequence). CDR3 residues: CASSFSYGGGQDGYTF. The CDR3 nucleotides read TGTGCCAGCAGTTTCTCGTACGGTGGGGGCCAAGATGGCTACACCTTC.

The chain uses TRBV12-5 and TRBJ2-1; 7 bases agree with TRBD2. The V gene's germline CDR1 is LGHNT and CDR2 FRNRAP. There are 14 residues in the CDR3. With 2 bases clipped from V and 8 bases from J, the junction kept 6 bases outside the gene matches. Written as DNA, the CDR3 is TGTGCTAGTGGTTTGAGCGGGAACCACCATGAGCAGTTCTTC. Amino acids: CASGLSGNHHEQFF.

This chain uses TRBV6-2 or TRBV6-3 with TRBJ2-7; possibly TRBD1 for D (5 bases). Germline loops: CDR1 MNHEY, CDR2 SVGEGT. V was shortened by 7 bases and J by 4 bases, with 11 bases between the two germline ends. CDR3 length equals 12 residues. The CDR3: CASTTQAYEQYF. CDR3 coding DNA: TGTGCCAGCACCACACAGGCTTACGAGCAGTACTTC.

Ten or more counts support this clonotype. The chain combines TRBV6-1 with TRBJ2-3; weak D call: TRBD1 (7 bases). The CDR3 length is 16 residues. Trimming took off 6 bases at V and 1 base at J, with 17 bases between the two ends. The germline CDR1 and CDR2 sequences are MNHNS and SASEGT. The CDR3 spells CASSLRGRGGTDTQYF. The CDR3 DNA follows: TGTGCCAGCAGCCTCAGGGGCAGGGGGGGCACAGATACGCAGTATTTT.

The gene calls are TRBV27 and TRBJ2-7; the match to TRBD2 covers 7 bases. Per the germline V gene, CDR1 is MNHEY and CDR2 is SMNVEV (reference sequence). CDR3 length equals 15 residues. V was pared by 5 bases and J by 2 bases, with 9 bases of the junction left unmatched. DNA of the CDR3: TGTGCCAGCAGTCAGAGAGCTAGCGGCACCTACGAGCAGTACTTC. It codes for CASSQRASGTYEQYF.

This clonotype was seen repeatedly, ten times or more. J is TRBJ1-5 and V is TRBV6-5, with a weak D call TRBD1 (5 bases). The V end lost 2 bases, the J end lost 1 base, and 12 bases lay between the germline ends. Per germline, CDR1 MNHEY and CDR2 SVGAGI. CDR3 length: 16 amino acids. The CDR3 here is CASSYGGRKSNQPQHF. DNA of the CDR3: TGTGCCAGCAGTTACGGGGGGAGGAAAAGCAATCAGCCCCAGCATTTT.

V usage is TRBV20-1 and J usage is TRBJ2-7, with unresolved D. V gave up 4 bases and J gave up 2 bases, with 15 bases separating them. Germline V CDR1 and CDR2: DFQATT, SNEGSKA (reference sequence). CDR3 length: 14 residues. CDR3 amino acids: CSAIESNYAYEQYF. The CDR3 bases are TGCAGTGCTATCGAATCCAACTACGCCTACGAGCAGTACTTC.

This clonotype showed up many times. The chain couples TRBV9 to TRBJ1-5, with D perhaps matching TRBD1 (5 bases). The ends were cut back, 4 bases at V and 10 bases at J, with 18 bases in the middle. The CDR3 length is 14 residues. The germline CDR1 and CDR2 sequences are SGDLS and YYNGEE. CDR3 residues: CASSRRDDPTPQHF. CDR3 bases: TGTGCCAGCAGCAGACGGGACGACCCGACTCCCCAGCATTTT.

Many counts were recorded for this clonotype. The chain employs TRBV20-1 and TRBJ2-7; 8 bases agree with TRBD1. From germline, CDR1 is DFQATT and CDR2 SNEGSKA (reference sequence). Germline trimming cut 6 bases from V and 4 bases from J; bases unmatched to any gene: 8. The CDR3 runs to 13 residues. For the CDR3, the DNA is TGCAGTGCCACCAGGACAGGGTGGTACGAGCAGTACTTC. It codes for CSATRTGWYEQYF.

As DNA, the CDR3 is TGTGCCAGCAGCCAAGAGTTCGGACTCTACGAGCAGTACTTC. This gives the protein CASSQEFGLYEQYF. The chain links TRBV3-1 to TRBJ2-7; possibly TRBD2 for D (5 bases). V shed 0 bases and J shed 3 bases, with 9 bases lying between them. The CDR3 contains 14 residues. The germline V gene encodes CDR1 LGHDT and CDR2 YNNKEL (reference sequence).

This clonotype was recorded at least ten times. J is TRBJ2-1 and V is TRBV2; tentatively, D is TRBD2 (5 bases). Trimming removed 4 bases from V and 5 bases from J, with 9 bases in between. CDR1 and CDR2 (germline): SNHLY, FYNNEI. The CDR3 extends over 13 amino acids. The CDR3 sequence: CASSVGEDNEQFF. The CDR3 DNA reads TGTGCCAGCAGTGTCGGGGAAGACAATGAGCAGTTCTTC.

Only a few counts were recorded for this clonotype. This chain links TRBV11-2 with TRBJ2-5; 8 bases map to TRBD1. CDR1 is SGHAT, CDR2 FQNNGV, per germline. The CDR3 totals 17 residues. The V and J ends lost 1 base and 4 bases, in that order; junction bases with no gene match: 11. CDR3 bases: TGTGCCAGCAGCTTAGCCTCTCTGCAGGGGGCAGGAGAGACCCAGTACTTC. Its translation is CASSLASLQGAGETQYF.

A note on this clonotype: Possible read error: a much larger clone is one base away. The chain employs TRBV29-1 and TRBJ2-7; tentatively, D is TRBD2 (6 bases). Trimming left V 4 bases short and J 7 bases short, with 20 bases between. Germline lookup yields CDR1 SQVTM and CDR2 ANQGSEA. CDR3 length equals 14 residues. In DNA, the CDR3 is TGCAGCGTTGTATTGAGGGACTCCTACAATGAGCAGTACTTC. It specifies CSVVLRDSYNEQYF.